This T cell receptor (beta chain) came from a study of memory CD4+ T cells and cytomegalovirus serostatus. Across the study: Healthy Belgian adult donors included several CMV-positive and 24 CMV-negative people.

Per germline, CDR1 SEHNR and CDR2 FQNEAQ (reference sequence). The CDR3 has 12 residues. V lost 6 bases to trimming and J lost 5 bases, with 7 bases between them. Single viable CD3+CD4+CD8-CD45RO+ cells were sorted as the memory CD4+ T cells. Donors' CMV status reflects serum IgG against pp150, pp28, p38, p52. Total CD4+ T cells were enriched by CD4 positive selection. Only in-frame clones appear in the TCRdb table, and some are missing; sequencing was by immunoSEQ multiplex PCR. This table has about 25,000 clones, 75% appearing once. Sequencing was performed on memory CD4+ T cells from blood. The sequence was obtained from an adult in good health and CMV-seronegative. V is TRBV7-9 and J is TRBJ2-2; no clear D gene. The CDR3: CASRDGTGELFF. Written as DNA, the CDR3 is TGTGCCAGCAGGGATGGGACCGGGGAGCTGTTTTTT.